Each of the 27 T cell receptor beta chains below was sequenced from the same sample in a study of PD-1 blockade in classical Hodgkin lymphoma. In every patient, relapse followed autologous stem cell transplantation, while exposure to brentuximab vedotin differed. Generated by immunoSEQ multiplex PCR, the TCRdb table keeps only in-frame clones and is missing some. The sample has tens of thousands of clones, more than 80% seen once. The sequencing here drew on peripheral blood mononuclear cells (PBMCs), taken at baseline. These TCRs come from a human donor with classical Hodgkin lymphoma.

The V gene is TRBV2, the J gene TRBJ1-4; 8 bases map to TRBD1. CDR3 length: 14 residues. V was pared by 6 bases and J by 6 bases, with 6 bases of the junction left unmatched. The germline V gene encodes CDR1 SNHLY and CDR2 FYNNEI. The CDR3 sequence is CASSSGTGDEKLFF. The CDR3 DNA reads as TGTGCCAGCAGCTCGGGGACAGGAGATGAAAAACTGTTTTTT.

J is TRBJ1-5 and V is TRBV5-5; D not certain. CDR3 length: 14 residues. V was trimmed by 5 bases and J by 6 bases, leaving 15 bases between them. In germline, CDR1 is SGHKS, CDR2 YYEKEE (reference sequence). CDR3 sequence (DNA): TGTGCCAGCAGTGTAACACGGAGACCTCAGCCCCAGCATTTT. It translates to CASSVTRRPQPQHF.

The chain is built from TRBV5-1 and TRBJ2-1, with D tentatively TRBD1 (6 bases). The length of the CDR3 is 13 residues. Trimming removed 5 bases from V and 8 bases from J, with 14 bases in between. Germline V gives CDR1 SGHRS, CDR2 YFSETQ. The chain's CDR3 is CASSSEGVDEQFF. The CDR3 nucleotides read TGCGCCAGCAGTTCTGAGGGGGTCGATGAGCAGTTCTTC. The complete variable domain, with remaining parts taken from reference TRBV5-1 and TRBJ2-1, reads KAGVTQTPRYLIKTRGQQVTLSCSPISGHRSVSWYQQTPGQGLQFLFEYFSETQRNKGNFPGRFSGRQFSNSRSEMNVSTLELGDSALYLCASSSEGVDEQFFGPGTRLTVL.

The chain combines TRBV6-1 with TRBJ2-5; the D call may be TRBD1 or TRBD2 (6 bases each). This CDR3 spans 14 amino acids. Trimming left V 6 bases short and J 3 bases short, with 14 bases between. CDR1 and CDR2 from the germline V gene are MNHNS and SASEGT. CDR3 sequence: CASRRGSSEETQYF. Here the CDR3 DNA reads TGTGCCAGCAGGAGGGGGTCTAGCGAAGAGACCCAGTACTTC.

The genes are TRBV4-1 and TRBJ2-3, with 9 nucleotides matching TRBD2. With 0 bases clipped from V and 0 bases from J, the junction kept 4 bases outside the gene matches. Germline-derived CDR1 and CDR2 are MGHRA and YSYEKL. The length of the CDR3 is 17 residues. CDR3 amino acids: CASSQEELAGSTDTQYF. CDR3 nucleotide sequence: TGCGCCAGCAGCCAAGAAGAACTAGCGGGTAGCACAGATACGCAGTATTTT.

This CDR3 is CASRSAGLSGGASDTQYF. CDR3 in DNA: TGCGCCAGCCGCAGCGCGGGGCTGAGCGGGGGGGCATCTGATACGCAGTATTTT. The chain uses TRBV4-1 and TRBJ2-3; 10 bases match TRBD2. Unmatched junction bases numbered 20, after V lost 8 bases and J lost 6 bases. CDR1 and CDR2 from the germline V gene are MGHRA and YSYEKL. This CDR3 is built from 18 residues.

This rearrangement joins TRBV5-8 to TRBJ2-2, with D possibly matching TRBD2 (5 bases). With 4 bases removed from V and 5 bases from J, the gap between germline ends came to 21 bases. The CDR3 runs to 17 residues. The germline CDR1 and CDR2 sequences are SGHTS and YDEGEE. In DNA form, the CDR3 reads TGTGCCAGCAGCCAATACCGGGATCCCAAGCTAACCGGGGAGCTGTTTTTT. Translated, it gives CASSQYRDPKLTGELFF.

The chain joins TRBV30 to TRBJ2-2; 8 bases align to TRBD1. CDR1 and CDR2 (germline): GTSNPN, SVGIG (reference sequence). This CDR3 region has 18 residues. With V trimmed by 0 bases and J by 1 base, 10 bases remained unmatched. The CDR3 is CAWSVKGLDRVNTGELFF. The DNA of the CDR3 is TGTGCCTGGAGTGTTAAGGGGTTGGACAGGGTGAACACCGGGGAGCTGTTTTTT.

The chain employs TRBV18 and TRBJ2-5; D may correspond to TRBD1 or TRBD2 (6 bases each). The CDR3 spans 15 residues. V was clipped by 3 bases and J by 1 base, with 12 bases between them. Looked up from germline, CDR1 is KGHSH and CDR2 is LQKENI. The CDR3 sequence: CASSPRDTFQETQYF. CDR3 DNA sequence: TGTGCCAGCTCACCGCGGGACACCTTCCAAGAGACCCAGTACTTC.

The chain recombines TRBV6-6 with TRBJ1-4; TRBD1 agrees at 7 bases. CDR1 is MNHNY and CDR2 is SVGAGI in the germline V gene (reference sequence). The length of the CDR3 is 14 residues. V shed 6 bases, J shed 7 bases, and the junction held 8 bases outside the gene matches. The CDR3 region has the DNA TGTGCCAGCAGACTCCAGACAGGGATTGAAAAACTGTTTTTT. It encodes CASRLQTGIEKLFF.

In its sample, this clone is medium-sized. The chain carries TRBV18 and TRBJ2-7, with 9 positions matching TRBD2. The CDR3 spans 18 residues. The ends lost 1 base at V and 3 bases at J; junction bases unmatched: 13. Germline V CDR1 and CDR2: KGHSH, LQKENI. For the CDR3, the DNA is TGTGCCAGCTCACCACTCCATGTGGCTAGCGGGGATCTCTACGAGCAGTACTTC. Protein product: CASSPLHVASGDLYEQYF.

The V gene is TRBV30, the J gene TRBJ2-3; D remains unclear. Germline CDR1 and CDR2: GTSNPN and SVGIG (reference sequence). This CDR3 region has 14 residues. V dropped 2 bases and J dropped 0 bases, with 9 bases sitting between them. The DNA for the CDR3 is TGTGCCTGGAGTTTCGACTTCAGCACAGATACGCAGTATTTT. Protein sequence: CAWSFDFSTDTQYF.

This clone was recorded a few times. CDR3 bases: TGCAGCGTCTATCGGATGAACACTGAAGCTTTCTTT. It yields the protein CSVYRMNTEAFF. This rearrangement joins TRBV29-1 to TRBJ1-1; D call uncertain. This CDR3 has 12 residues. V was pared by 6 bases and J by 0 bases, with 8 bases between. CDR1 is SQVTM and CDR2 is ANQGSEA in the germline V gene.

The CDR3 nucleotides read TGTGCCAGCAGTGCTAGGGTTAGCACAGATACGCAGTATTTT. Translated: CASSARVSTDTQYF. J is TRBJ2-3 and V is TRBV25-1; D call uncertain. V lost 4 bases and J lost 0, with 8 bases in between. CDR1 and CDR2 from the germline V gene are MGHDK and SYGVNS. There are 14 residues in the CDR3.

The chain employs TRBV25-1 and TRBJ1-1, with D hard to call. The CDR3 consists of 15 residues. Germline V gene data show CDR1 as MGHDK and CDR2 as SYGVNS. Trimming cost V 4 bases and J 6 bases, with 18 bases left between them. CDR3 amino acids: CASSVSPRLGAEAFF. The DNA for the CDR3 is TGTGCCAGCAGTGTGTCCCCCCGTTTGGGCGCTGAAGCTTTCTTT.

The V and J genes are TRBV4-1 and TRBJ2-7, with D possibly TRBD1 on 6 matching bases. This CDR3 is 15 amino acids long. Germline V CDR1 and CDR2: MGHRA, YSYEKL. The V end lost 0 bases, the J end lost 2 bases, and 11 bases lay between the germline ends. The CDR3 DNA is TGCGCCAGCAGCCAAGAACAGGGATTACCCTACGAGCAGTACTTC. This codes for CASSQEQGLPYEQYF.

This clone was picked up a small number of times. CDR3 protein: CASSESWGAGELFF. The CDR3 DNA is TGCGCCAGCAGTGAGTCTTGGGGTGCCGGGGAGCTGTTTTTT. The chain has TRBV10-1 and TRBJ2-2, with no clear D. The CDR3 loop spans 14 amino acids. The V and J ends lost 0 bases and 6 bases respectively, with 8 bases between them. Germline CDR1 and CDR2: WNHNN and SYGVQD (reference sequence).

In DNA, the CDR3 is TGTGCCAGCAGCCAAGGACTTTGGGCGCAGTATTTT. This translates into CASSQGLWAQYF. The chain has TRBV14 and TRBJ2-3, with D unresolved. V lost 1 base and J 10 bases, leaving 9 bases between the germline ends. The CDR3 consists of 12 residues. Germline CDR1 is SGHDN and CDR2 is FVKESK.

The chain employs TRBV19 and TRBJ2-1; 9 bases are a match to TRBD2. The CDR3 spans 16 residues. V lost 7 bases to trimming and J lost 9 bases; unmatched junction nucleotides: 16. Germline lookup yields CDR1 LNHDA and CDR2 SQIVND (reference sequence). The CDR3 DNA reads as TGTGCCAGTACACCCTTCCTCGCGGGGGGGAATATTGAGCAGTTCTTC. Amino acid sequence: CASTPFLAGGNIEQFF. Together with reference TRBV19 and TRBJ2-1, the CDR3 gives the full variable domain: DGGITQSPKYLFRKEGQNVTLSCEQNLNHDAMYWYRQDPGQGLRLIYYSQIVNDFQKGDIAEGYSVSREKKESFPLTVTSAQKNPTAFYLCASTPFLAGGNIEQFFGPGTRLTVL.

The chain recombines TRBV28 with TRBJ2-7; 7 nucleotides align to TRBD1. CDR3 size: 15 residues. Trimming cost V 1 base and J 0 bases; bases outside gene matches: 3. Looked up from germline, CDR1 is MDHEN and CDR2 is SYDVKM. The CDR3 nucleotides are TGTGCCAGCAGTTTATATTGGACAGGCTCCTACGAGCAGTACTTC. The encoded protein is CASSLYWTGSYEQYF.

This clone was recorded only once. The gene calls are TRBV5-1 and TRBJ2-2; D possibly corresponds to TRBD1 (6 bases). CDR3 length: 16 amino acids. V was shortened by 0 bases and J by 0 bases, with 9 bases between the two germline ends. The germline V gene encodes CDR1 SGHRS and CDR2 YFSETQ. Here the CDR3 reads CASSLVGTPNTGELFF. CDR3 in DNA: TGCGCCAGCAGCTTGGTTGGGACACCGAACACCGGGGAGCTGTTTTTT.

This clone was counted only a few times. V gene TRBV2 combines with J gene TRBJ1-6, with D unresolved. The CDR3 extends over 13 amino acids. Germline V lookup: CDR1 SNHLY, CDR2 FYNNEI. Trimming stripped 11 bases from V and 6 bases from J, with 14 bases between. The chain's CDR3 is CAGELSLNSPLHF. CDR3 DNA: TGTGCCGGAGAGCTAAGCCTTAATTCACCCCTCCACTTT.

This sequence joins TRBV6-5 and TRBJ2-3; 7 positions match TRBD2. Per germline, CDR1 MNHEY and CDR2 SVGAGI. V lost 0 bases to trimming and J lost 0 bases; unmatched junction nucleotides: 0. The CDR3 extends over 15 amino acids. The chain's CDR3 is CASSYSGGSTDTQYF. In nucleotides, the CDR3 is TGTGCCAGCAGTTACTCGGGGGGGAGCACAGATACGCAGTATTTT.

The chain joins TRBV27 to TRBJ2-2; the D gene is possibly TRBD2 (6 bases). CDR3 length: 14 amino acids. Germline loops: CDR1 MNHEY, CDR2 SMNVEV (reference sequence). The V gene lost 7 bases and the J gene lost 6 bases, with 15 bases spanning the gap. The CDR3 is CASNRGGYPGELFF. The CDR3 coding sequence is TGTGCCAGCAATCGAGGAGGGTATCCCGGGGAGCTGTTTTTT.

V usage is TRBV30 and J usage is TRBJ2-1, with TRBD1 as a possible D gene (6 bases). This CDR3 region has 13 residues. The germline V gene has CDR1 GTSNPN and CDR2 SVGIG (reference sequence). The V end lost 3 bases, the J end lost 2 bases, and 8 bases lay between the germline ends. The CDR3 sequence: CAWRQGTYNEQFF. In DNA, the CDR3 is TGTGCCTGGAGACAGGGCACCTACAATGAGCAGTTCTTC. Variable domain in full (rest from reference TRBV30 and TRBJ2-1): SQTIHQWPATLVQPVGSPLSLECTVEGTSNPNLYWYRQAAGRGLQLLFYSVGIGQISSEVPQNLSASRPQDRQFILSSKKLLLSDSGFYLCAWRQGTYNEQFFGPGTRLTVL.

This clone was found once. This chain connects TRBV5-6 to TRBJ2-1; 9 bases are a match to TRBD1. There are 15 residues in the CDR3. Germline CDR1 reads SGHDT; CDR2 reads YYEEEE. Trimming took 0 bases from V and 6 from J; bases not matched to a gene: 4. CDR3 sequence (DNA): TGTGCCAGCAGCTTGGACAGGGGGCCTGGCAATGAGCAGTTCTTC. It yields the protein CASSLDRGPGNEQFF.

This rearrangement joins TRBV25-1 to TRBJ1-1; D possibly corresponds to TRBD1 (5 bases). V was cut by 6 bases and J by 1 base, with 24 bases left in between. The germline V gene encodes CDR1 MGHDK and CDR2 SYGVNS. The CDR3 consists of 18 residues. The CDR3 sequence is CASRSLYPVGEGNTEAFF. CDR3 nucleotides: TGTGCCAGCAGGTCCCTTTATCCAGTGGGGGAGGGGAACACTGAAGCTTTCTTT. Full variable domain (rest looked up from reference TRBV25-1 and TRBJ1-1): EADIYQTPRYLVIGTGKKITLECSQTMGHDKMYWYQQDPGMELHLIHYSYGVNSTEKGDLSSESTVSRIRTEHFPLTLESARPSHTSQYLCASRSLYPVGEGNTEAFFGQGTRLTVV.